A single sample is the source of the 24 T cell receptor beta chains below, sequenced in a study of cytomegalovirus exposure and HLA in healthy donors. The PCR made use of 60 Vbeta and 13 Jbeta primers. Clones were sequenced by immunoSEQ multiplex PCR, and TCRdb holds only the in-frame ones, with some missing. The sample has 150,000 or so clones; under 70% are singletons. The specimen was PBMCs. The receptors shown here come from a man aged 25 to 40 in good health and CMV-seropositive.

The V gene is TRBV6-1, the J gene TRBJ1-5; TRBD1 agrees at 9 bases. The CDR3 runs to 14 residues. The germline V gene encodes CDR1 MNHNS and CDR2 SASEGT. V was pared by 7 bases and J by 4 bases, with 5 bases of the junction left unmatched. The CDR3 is CASTAGQGNQPQHF. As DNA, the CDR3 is TGTGCCAGCACGGCAGGACAGGGGAATCAGCCCCAGCATTTT.

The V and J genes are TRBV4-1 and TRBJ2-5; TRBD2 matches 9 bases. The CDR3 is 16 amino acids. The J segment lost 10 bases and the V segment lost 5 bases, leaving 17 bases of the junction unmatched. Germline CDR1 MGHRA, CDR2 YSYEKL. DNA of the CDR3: TGCGCCAGCAGCGGCGGTGCGGGAGGGCCGGCGGGCCACCAGTACTTC. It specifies CASSGGAGGPAGHQYF.

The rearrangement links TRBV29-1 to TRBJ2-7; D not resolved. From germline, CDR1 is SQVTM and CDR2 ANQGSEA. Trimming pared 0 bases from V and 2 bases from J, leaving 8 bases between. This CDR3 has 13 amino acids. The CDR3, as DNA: TGCAGCGTTGAAGATCTCGAGACCTACGAGCAGTACTTC. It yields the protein CSVEDLETYEQYF.

Here the CDR3 reads CASSLVEAIYF. In DNA, the CDR3 is TGTGCCAGCAGCTTAGTGGAGGCCATATATTTT. The V gene is TRBV7-9, the J gene TRBJ1-3; no reliable D call. Germline loops: CDR1 SEHNR, CDR2 FQNEAQ (reference sequence). V gave up 1 base and J gave up 11 bases, with 6 bases separating them. This CDR3 is built from 11 residues.

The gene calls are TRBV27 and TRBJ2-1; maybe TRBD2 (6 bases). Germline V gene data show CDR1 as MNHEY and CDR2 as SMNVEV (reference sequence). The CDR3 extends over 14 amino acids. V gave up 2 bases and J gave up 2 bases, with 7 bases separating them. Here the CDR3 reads CASSLERAYNEQFF. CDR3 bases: TGTGCCAGCAGTTTAGAGCGGGCCTACAATGAGCAGTTCTTC.

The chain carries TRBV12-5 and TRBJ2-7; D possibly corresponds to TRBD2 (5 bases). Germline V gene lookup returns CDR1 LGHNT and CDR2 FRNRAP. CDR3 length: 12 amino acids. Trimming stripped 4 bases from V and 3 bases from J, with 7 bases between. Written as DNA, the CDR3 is TGTGCTAGTGGTTCCGGGGACTACGAGCAGTACTTC. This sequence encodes CASGSGDYEQYF.

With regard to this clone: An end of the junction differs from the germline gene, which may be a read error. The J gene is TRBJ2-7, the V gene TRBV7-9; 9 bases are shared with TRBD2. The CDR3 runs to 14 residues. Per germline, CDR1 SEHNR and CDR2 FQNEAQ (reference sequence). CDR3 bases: TGTTCCAGCAGCTCGGGACTAGCACGCAACGAGCAGTACTTC. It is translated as CSSSSGLARNEQYF.

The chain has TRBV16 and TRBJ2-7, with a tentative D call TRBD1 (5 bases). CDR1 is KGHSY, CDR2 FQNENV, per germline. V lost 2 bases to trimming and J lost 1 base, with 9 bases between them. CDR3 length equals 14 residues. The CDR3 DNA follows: TGTGCCAGCAGCCAAGTCGGACATTCCTACGAGCAGTACTTC. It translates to CASSQVGHSYEQYF.

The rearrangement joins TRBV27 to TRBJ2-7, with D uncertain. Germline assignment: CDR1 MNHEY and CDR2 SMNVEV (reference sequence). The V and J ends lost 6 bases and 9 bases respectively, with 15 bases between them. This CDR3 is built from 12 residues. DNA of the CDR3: TGTGCCAGCAGGGGCCTCTTATCTGGGCAGTACTTC. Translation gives CASRGLLSGQYF.

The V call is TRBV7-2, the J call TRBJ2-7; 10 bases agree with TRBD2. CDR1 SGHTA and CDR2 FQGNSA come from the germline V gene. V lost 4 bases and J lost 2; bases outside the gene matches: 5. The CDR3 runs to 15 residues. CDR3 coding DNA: TGTGCCAGCAGCTCCGGACTAGCGGAACCCTACGAGCAGTACTTC. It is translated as CASSSGLAEPYEQYF.

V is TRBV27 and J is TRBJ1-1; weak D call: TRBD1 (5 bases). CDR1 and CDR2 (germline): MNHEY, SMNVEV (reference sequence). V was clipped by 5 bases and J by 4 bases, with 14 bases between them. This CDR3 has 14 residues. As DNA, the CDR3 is TGTGCCAGCAGTGCCGGGGGAGGACCCACTGAAGCTTTCTTT. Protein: CASSAGGGPTEAFF.

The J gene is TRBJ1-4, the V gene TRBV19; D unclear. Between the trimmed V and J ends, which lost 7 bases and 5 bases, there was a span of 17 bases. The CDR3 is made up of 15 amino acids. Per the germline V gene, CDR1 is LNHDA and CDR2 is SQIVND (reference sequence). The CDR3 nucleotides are TGTGCCAGTACTTCTTTGGCAGGACTAAATGAAAAACTGTTTTTT. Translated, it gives CASTSLAGLNEKLFF.

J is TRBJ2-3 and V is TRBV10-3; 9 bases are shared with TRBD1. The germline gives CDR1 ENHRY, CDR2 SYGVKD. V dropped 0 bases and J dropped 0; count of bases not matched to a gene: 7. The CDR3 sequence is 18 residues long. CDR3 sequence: CAISESTGQGYSTDTQYF. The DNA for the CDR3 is TGTGCCATCAGTGAGTCGACGGGACAGGGTTACAGCACAGATACGCAGTATTTT.

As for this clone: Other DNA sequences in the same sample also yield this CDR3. The CDR3 spells CASSEAGTATYEQYF. The CDR3 region has the DNA TGTGCCAGCAGTGAAGCCGGGACTGCCACCTACGAGCAGTACTTC. The V and J genes are TRBV6-1 and TRBJ2-7, with a weak D call TRBD2 (6 bases). This CDR3 is built from 15 residues. Trimming took 0 bases from V and 2 from J, leaving 11 bases between them. Per germline, CDR1 MNHNS and CDR2 SASEGT.

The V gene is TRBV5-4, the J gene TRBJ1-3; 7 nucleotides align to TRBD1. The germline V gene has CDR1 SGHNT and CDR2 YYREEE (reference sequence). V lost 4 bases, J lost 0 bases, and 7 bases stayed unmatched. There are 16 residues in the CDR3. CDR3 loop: CASSQQRTGSGNTIYF. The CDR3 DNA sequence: TGTGCCAGCAGCCAACAACGGACAGGCTCTGGAAACACCATATATTTT.

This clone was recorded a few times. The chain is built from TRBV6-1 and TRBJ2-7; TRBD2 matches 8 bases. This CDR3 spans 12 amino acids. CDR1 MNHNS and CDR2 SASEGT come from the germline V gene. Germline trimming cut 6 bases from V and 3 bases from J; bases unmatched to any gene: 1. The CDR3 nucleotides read TGTGCCAGCAGCCGGGGGGGCTACGAGCAGTACTTC. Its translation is CASSRGGYEQYF.

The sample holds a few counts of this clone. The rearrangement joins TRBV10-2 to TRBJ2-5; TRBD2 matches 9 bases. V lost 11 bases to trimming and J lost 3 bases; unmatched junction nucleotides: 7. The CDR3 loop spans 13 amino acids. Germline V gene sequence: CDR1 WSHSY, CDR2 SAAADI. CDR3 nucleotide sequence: TGCGCCTCCGGGCCTAGCGGGAAAGAGACCCAGTACTTC. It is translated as CASGPSGKETQYF.

CDR3 DNA sequence: TGCGCCAGCAGCCCTACGGGCCGAGCCACCGGGACTAGCGGCTACAATGAGCAGTTCTTC. This translates into CASSPTGRATGTSGYNEQFF. The V call is TRBV5-1, the J call TRBJ2-1; TRBD2 matches at 11 bases. The V and J ends lost 4 bases and 3 bases, in that order; junction bases with no gene match: 18. CDR3 length: 20 residues. CDR1 SGHRS and CDR2 YFSETQ come from the germline V gene.

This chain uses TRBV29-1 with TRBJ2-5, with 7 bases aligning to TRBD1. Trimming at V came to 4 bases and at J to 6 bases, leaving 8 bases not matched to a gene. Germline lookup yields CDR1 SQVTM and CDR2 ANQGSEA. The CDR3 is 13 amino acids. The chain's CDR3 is CSVGSQGVQTQYF. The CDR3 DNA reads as TGCAGCGTTGGCTCCCAGGGGGTCCAGACCCAGTACTTC.

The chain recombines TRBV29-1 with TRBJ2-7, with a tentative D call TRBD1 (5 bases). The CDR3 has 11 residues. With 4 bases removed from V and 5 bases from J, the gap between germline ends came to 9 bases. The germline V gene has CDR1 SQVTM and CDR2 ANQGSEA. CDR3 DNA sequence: TGCAGCGTTGCAGGGTCCGACGAGCAGTACTTC. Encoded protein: CSVAGSDEQYF.

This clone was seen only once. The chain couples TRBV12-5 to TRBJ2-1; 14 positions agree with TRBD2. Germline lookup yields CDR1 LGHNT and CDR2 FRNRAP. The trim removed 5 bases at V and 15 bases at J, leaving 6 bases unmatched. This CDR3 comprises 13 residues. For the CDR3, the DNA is TGTGCTAGTGGTCCGGGACTAGCGGGAGTTTGGTTCTTC. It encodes CASGPGLAGVWFF.

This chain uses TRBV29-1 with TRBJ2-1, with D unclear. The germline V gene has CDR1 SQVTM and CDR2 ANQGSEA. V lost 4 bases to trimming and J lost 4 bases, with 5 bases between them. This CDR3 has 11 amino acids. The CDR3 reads CSVGGYNEQFF. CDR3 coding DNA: TGCAGCGTTGGAGGTTACAATGAGCAGTTCTTC.

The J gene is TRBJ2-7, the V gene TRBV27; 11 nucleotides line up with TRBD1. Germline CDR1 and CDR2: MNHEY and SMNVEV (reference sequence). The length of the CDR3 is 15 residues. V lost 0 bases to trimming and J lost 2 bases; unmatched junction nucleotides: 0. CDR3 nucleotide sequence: TGTGCCAGCAGTTTATCGGGACAGGGGGCCTACGAGCAGTACTTC. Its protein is CASSLSGQGAYEQYF.

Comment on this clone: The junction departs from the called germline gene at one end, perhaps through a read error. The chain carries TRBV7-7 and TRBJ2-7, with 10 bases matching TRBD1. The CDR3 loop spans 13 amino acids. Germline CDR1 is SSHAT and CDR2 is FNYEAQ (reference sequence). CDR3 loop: CASSQGQGLEQYF. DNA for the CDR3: TGTGCTAGCAGCCAGGGACAGGGGTTGGAGCAGTACTTC.